What follows are 11 T cell receptor beta chains derived from one specimen sequenced in a study of CD4 T cell repertoires in COVID-19. Data came from immunoSEQ multiplex PCR; TCRdb stores just in-frame clones and leaves some out. Of fewer than 25,000 clones listed, 93% were seen once; the top ten hold 0.66%. These memory T cells were uncultured and sequenced directly after ex vivo isolation. The sample here was circulating follicular helper CD4+ T cells (cTfh) from blood, taken before the COVID-19 pandemic. Receptors were obtained from a human donor who had COVID-19.

This chain joins TRBV2 and TRBJ1-4; a possible D gene is TRBD1 (5 bases). CDR1 is SNHLY, CDR2 FYNNEI, per germline. The CDR3 extends over 15 amino acids. V gave up 6 bases and J gave up 6 bases, with 17 bases separating them. The CDR3 DNA reads as TGTGCCAGCAGCGCACGAGACAGCTCCTATGAAAAACTGTTTTTT. Translation gives CASSARDSSYEKLFF.

In DNA, the CDR3 is TGTGCCAGCAGAGGACAGGGCCTCATCTATGGCTACACCTTC. Its protein is CASRGQGLIYGYTF. The chain carries TRBV28 and TRBJ1-2; 8 bases match TRBD1. CDR1 and CDR2 (germline): MDHEN, SYDVKM. The CDR3 is 14 amino acids. V shed 6 bases, J shed 4 bases, and the junction held 7 bases outside the gene matches.

The rearrangement links TRBV5-1 to TRBJ1-1; possibly TRBD1 for D (6 bases). Germline V CDR1 and CDR2: SGHRS, YFSETQ. CDR3 length equals 15 residues. Trimming removed 4 bases from V and 1 base from J, with 14 bases in between. CDR3 amino acids: CASSLYGGGNTEAFF. CDR3 in DNA: TGCGCCAGCAGCCTGTATGGGGGCGGGAACACTGAAGCTTTCTTT.

The chain links TRBV6-5 to TRBJ2-3, with 9 bases aligning to TRBD1. The CDR3 runs to 14 residues. The germline V gene has CDR1 MNHEY and CDR2 SVGAGI. The V and J ends lost 5 bases and 9 bases, in that order; junction bases with no gene match: 9. The CDR3 DNA follows: TGTGCCAGCAGTCAGGGACAGGGCGCCAGGACGCAGTATTTT. It translates to CASSQGQGARTQYF.

The genes are TRBV19 and TRBJ2-3, with a weak D call TRBD2 (6 bases). The CDR3 runs 15 residues. V gave up 4 bases and J gave up 3 bases, with 14 bases separating them. The germline gives CDR1 LNHDA, CDR2 SQIVND (reference sequence). CDR3 in DNA: TGTGCCAGTAGTACTAGCGCCGGACGGACAGATACGCAGTATTTT. Its translation: CASSTSAGRTDTQYF.

The chain links TRBV7-2 to TRBJ2-3; a weak D match, TRBD2 (5 bases). The CDR3 consists of 16 residues. Trimming pared 2 bases from V and 6 bases from J, leaving 18 bases between. Germline assignment: CDR1 SGHTA and CDR2 FQGNSA. CDR3 amino acids: CASSLTISALGDTQYF. The CDR3 bases are TGTGCCAGCAGCTTAACGATTAGCGCCCTCGGGGATACGCAGTATTTT. Using reference TRBV7-2 and TRBJ2-3 for the parts outside the CDR3, the full variable domain is GAGVSQSPSNKVTEKGKDVELRCDPISGHTALYWYRQSLGQGLEFLIYFQGNSAPDKSGLPSDRFSAERTGGSVSTLTIQRTQQEDSAVYLCASSLTISALGDTQYFGPGTRLTVL.

V usage is TRBV6-1 and J usage is TRBJ1-3; D not resolved. V was trimmed by 0 bases and J by 7 bases, leaving 13 bases between them. The CDR3 is 15 amino acids. Germline V gene sequence: CDR1 MNHNS, CDR2 SASEGT. The CDR3 nucleotides are TGTGCCAGCAGTGAAGCGCCGGGGTTGGGGAACACCATATATTTT. Amino acids: CASSEAPGLGNTIYF.

The rearrangement links TRBV6-6 to TRBJ1-5, with 9 bases fitting TRBD1. Germline CDR1 reads MNHNY; CDR2 reads SVGAGI (reference sequence). The CDR3 contains 16 residues. The V gene end was trimmed by 8 bases and the J gene end by 0 bases; junction bases not matched to a gene: 8. The CDR3 coding sequence is TGTGCCAGCTCACAGGGGGCGGCACGTAGCAATCAGCCCCAGCATTTT. It encodes CASSQGAARSNQPQHF.

The chain recombines TRBV18 with TRBJ1-1; TRBD1 aligns across 10 bases. Trimming cost V 4 bases and J 8 bases; bases outside gene matches: 16. Germline V gene lookup returns CDR1 KGHSH and CDR2 LQKENI. The CDR3 is made up of 17 amino acids. The chain's CDR3 is CASSRPGQGTRQSEAFF. The DNA of the CDR3 is TGTGCCAGCTCACGACCGGGACAGGGGACCCGTCAATCCGAAGCTTTCTTT.

This chain links TRBV6-6 with TRBJ1-1; D is possibly TRBD1 (6 bases). Germline V gene data show CDR1 as MNHNY and CDR2 as SVGAGI (reference sequence). This CDR3 comprises 13 residues. V dropped 6 bases and J dropped 9 bases, with 17 bases sitting between them. Written as DNA, the CDR3 is TGTGCCAGCAGCCCAACAGGGATTGAGAAAGCTTTCTTT. Protein sequence: CASSPTGIEKAFF.

The chain is built from TRBV5-1 and TRBJ2-5; 9 positions match TRBD2. Trimming removed 4 bases from V and 2 bases from J; junction bases left unmatched: 12. Germline V gives CDR1 SGHRS, CDR2 YFSETQ. There are 17 residues in the CDR3. The CDR3, as DNA: TGCGCCAGCAGCCGGGGCGGGGGGGCTAGCGGGCAAGAGACCCAGTACTTC. It codes for CASSRGGGASGQETQYF.